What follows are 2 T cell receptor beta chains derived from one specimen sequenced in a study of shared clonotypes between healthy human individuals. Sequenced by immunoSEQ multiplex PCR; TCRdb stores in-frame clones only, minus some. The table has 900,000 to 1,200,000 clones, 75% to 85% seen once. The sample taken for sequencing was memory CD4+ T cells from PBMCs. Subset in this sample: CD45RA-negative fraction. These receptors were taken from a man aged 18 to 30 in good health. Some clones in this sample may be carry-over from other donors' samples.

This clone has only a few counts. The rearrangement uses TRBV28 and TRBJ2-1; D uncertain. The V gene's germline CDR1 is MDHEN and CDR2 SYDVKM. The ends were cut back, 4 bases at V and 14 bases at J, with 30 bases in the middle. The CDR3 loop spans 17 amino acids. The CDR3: CASSSNWVARRPFVEFF. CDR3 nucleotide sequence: TGTGCCAGCAGTTCAAATTGGGTGGCTAGACGCCCGTTCGTTGAGTTCTTC.

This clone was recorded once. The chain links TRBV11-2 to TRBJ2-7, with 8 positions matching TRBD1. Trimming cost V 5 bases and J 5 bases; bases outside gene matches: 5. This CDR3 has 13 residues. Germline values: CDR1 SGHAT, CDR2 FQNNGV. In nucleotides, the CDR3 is TGTGCCAGCAGCCCGGACAGGGCCAACGAGCAGTACTTC. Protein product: CASSPDRANEQYF.